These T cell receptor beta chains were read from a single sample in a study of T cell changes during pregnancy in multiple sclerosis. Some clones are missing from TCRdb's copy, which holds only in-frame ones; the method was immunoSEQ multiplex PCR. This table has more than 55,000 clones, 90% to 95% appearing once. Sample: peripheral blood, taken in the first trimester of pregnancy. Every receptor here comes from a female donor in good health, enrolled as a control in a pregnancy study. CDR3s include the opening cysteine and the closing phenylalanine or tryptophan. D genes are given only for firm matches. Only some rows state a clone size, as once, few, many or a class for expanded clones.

CDR3 DNA: TGTGCCAGCAGCCTCAACATAGCGGATACCTACAATGAGCAGTTCTTC; CDR3 protein: CASSLNIADTYNEQFF; V gene: TRBV27; clone size: -; J gene: TRBJ2-1; D gene: -
CDR3 DNA: TGCGCCAGCAGCTTGTCGACAGAGCAGTTCTTC; CDR3 protein: CASSLSTEQFF; V gene: TRBV5-1; clone size: -; J gene: TRBJ2-1; D gene: -
CDR3 DNA: TGTGCCCTCTCGGGCAGGGAAGGCGGCTACACCTTC; CDR3 protein: CALSGREGGYTF; V gene: TRBV6-1; clone size: -; J gene: TRBJ1-2; D gene: -
CDR3 DNA: TGCGCCAGCAGCCAAGGGGAAGGGGGCCCAGATACGCAGTATTTT; CDR3 protein: CASSQGEGGPDTQYF; V gene: TRBV4-1; clone size: -; J gene: TRBJ2-3; D gene: TRBD1
CDR3 DNA: TGTGCCAGCAGCCAAGGGACTAGTGGCGGTGAGCAGTTCTTC; CDR3 protein: CASSQGTSGGEQFF; V gene: TRBV2; clone size: -; J gene: TRBJ2-1; D gene: TRBD2
CDR3 DNA: TGTGCCAGCAGCTTGGAAGATCCGCGAACAGCCTACAATGAGCAGTTCTTC; CDR3 protein: CASSLEDPRTAYNEQFF; V gene: TRBV5-4; clone size: -; J gene: TRBJ2-1; D gene: -
CDR3 DNA: TGTGCCAGCAGCTTGGGCCGGTACTCTGGGGCCAACGTCCTGACTTTC; CDR3 protein: CASSLGRYSGANVLTF; V gene: TRBV5-8; clone size: once; J gene: TRBJ2-6; D gene: -
CDR3 DNA: TGCGCCAGCAGCCAGGCTTCTAGCGGGAGTCCAGATACGCAGTATTTT; CDR3 protein: CASSQASSGSPDTQYF; V gene: TRBV4-1; clone size: -; J gene: TRBJ2-3; D gene: TRBD2
CDR3 DNA: TGTGCCAGCAGCTTAGCGGGTGGGGGGACTTCCTACAATGAGCAGTTCTTC; CDR3 protein: CASSLAGGGTSYNEQFF; V gene: TRBV7-6; clone size: -; J gene: TRBJ2-1; D gene: -
CDR3 DNA: TGTGCCAGTAGTATTAAGGTCCCGATGGGAGTCTATCGCTACACCTTC; CDR3 protein: CASSIKVPMGVYRYTF; V gene: TRBV19; clone size: few; J gene: TRBJ1-2; D gene: -
CDR3 DNA: TGTGCCAGCAGCAGGACAGGGAACTCTGGAAACACCATATATTTT; CDR3 protein: CASSRTGNSGNTIYF; V gene: TRBV6-5; clone size: -; J gene: TRBJ1-3; D gene: TRBD1
CDR3 DNA: TGTGCCAGCAGTGAAGTGGGGACAGGGGGCACAGATACGCAGTATTTT; CDR3 protein: CASSEVGTGGTDTQYF; V gene: TRBV28; clone size: -; J gene: TRBJ2-3; D gene: TRBD1
CDR3 DNA: TGTGCCAGCAGCACTCCCAGGGGGGATGGCTACACCTTC; CDR3 protein: CASSTPRGDGYTF; V gene: TRBV28; clone size: once; J gene: TRBJ1-2; D gene: TRBD1
CDR3 DNA: TGCGCCAGCAGCCTCGGACTAGCGGGAGCTGTTGCCGAGCAGTACTTC; CDR3 protein: CASSLGLAGAVAEQYF; V gene: TRBV4-1; clone size: -; J gene: TRBJ2-7; D gene: TRBD2
CDR3 DNA: TGTGCCAGCAGCGTCGGGACTAGCGGTTACAATGAGCAGTTCTTC; CDR3 protein: CASSVGTSGYNEQFF; V gene: TRBV7-2; clone size: -; J gene: TRBJ2-1; D gene: TRBD2
CDR3 DNA: TGCGCCAGCAGCCAAAGGAACGGCGCCCCGGGGGGCTACACCTTC; CDR3 protein: CASSQRNGAPGGYTF; V gene: TRBV4-1; clone size: -; J gene: TRBJ1-2; D gene: -
CDR3 DNA: TGTGCCAGCAGCCAGGGAGGCGAGCAGTACTTC; CDR3 protein: CASSQGGEQYF; V gene: TRBV9; clone size: -; J gene: TRBJ2-7; D gene: -
CDR3 DNA: TGTGCCTCCGGGGCTAGCGGGACCACCTACAATGAGCAGTTCTTC; CDR3 protein: CASGASGTTYNEQFF; V gene: TRBV5-4; clone size: -; J gene: TRBJ2-1; D gene: TRBD2
CDR3 DNA: TGTGCCAGCACGCTACAGGTTGGTAATGAGCAGTTCTTC; CDR3 protein: CASTLQVGNEQFF; V gene: TRBV9; clone size: -; J gene: TRBJ2-1; D gene: -
CDR3 DNA: TGTGCCAGCAGTAGTCCTCTTGGGGTGGGGGGGGAGCAGTACTTC; CDR3 protein: CASSSPLGVGGEQYF; V gene: TRBV6-5; clone size: -; J gene: TRBJ2-7; D gene: TRBD2
CDR3 DNA: TGTGCCAGCAGCTTCCGGGACAGGCTCTTCGGCTACACCTTC; CDR3 protein: CASSFRDRLFGYTF; V gene: TRBV7-2; clone size: -; J gene: TRBJ1-2; D gene: TRBD1
CDR3 DNA: TGTGCCAGCAGTTCGCCCATTCGGACAGGGAGCTCCTACAATGAGCAGTTCTTC; CDR3 protein: CASSSPIRTGSSYNEQFF; V gene: TRBV28; clone size: -; J gene: TRBJ2-1; D gene: TRBD1
CDR3 DNA: TGTGCCAGCAGTTTAATCCGCGGGAGCAATGAGCAGTTCTTC; CDR3 protein: CASSLIRGSNEQFF; V gene: TRBV27; clone size: -; J gene: TRBJ2-1; D gene: TRBD2
CDR3 DNA: TGCAGTGCCCTGGCGGAGACTGAGCAGTTCTTC; CDR3 protein: CSALAETEQFF; V gene: TRBV20-1; clone size: few; J gene: TRBJ2-1; D gene: -
CDR3 DNA: TGTGCCAGTAGTATCCTCGGGGGAGACACTGAAGCTTTCTTT; CDR3 protein: CASSILGGDTEAFF; V gene: TRBV19; clone size: -; J gene: TRBJ1-1; D gene: -
CDR3 DNA: TGCGCCAGCAGCATGGACAGTAATCAGCCCCAGCATTTT; CDR3 protein: CASSMDSNQPQHF; V gene: TRBV5-1; clone size: -; J gene: TRBJ1-5; D gene: -
CDR3 DNA: TGTGCCAGCAGCCCTCCCCCCTTTAACTCTGGAAACACCATATATTTT; CDR3 protein: CASSPPPFNSGNTIYF; V gene: TRBV28; clone size: -; J gene: TRBJ1-3; D gene: -
CDR3 DNA: TGTGCCAGCTCACCGGTAGCGGGAGTTTCCTACGAGCAGTACTTC; CDR3 protein: CASSPVAGVSYEQYF; V gene: TRBV18; clone size: -; J gene: TRBJ2-7; D gene: TRBD2
CDR3 DNA: TGCGCCAGCAGCTTGTTAGTGGACAGTTGGACAGAGACCCAGTACTTC; CDR3 protein: CASSLLVDSWTETQYF; V gene: TRBV5-1; clone size: -; J gene: TRBJ2-5; D gene: -
CDR3 DNA: TGTGCCAGCAGCCTGTGGGGGGTTTGGAGCTACGAGCAGTACTTC; CDR3 protein: CASSLWGVWSYEQYF; V gene: TRBV5-7; clone size: -; J gene: TRBJ2-7; D gene: -
CDR3 DNA: TGTGCCAGCAGACTCCTGGACACTGAAGCTTTCTTT; CDR3 protein: CASRLLDTEAFF; V gene: TRBV28; clone size: few; J gene: TRBJ1-1; D gene: -
CDR3 DNA: TGTGCCAGCAGGGGACAGGGGCCCCCTCCCGGCTACACCTTC; CDR3 protein: CASRGQGPPPGYTF; V gene: TRBV6-5; clone size: once; J gene: TRBJ1-2; D gene: TRBD1
CDR3 DNA: TGTGCCAGCAGTTTAATGGCGGGAGATACCTATAAAAACAATGAGCAGTTCTTC; CDR3 protein: CASSLMAGDTYKNNEQFF; V gene: TRBV27; clone size: -; J gene: TRBJ2-1; D gene: TRBD2
CDR3 DNA: TGTGCCAGCAGCTTCCGAGCGCGGTCCACAGATACGCAGTATTTT; CDR3 protein: CASSFRARSTDTQYF; V gene: TRBV7-2; clone size: once; J gene: TRBJ2-3; D gene: -
CDR3 DNA: TGTGCCAGCAGTGATTGGGGAACTTGGACTAGCGGGAGTGAAGTTGAGACCCAGTACTTC; CDR3 protein: CASSDWGTWTSGSEVETQYF; V gene: TRBV2; clone size: once; J gene: TRBJ2-5; D gene: TRBD2
CDR3 DNA: TGTGCCAGCAGGACAGTTTACTATCCCCAGGTCCTTCTGAACACTGAAGCTTTCTTT; CDR3 protein: CASRTVYYPQVLLNTEAFF; V gene: TRBV28; clone size: -; J gene: TRBJ1-1; D gene: -
CDR3 DNA: TGCAGCGTACTTTCCTCCGGGGGCAATCAGCCCCAGCATTTT; CDR3 protein: CSVLSSGGNQPQHF; V gene: TRBV29-1; clone size: -; J gene: TRBJ1-5; D gene: -
CDR3 DNA: TGTGCCAGCAGCTGGGCCCCTGGGGAGACCCAGTACTTC; CDR3 protein: CASSWAPGETQYF; V gene: TRBV5-4; clone size: -; J gene: TRBJ2-5; D gene: -
CDR3 DNA: TGTGCCAGCAGTTCCCCGGGACAGGGTCTAGGCTACGAGCAGTACTTC; CDR3 protein: CASSSPGQGLGYEQYF; V gene: TRBV28; clone size: -; J gene: TRBJ2-7; D gene: TRBD1
CDR3 DNA: TGTGCCAGCAGTTCGGTTGTGGTAAACACCATATATTTT; CDR3 protein: CASSSVVVNTIYF; V gene: TRBV6-5; clone size: -; J gene: TRBJ1-3; D gene: -
CDR3 DNA: TGTGCCAGCAGTGTCAGGGTTGATGGCTACACCTTC; CDR3 protein: CASSVRVDGYTF; V gene: TRBV28; clone size: -; J gene: TRBJ1-2; D gene: -
CDR3 DNA: TGTGCCAGCAGTTCCCCCCGACAGGAGCTTGAAAAACTGTTTTTT; CDR3 protein: CASSSPRQELEKLFF; V gene: TRBV28; clone size: -; J gene: TRBJ1-4; D gene: -
CDR3 DNA: TGTGCCAGCAGTTTCGGCGGGCGGGGAGGGGAGCAGTACTTC; CDR3 protein: CASSFGGRGGEQYF; V gene: TRBV28; clone size: once; J gene: TRBJ2-7; D gene: TRBD2
CDR3 DNA: TGTGCCAGCAGTCCTAGCGGGAGAGGCGACGAGCAGTACTTC; CDR3 protein: CASSPSGRGDEQYF; V gene: TRBV7-9; clone size: -; J gene: TRBJ2-7; D gene: TRBD2
CDR3 DNA: TGCGCCAGCAGCCCCCTCCCCTCCGGCAATGAGCAGTTCTTC; CDR3 protein: CASSPLPSGNEQFF; V gene: TRBV5-1; clone size: -; J gene: TRBJ2-1; D gene: -
CDR3 DNA: TGTGCCAGCGGGGAGCTCGAAGAGACCCAGTACTTC; CDR3 protein: CASGELEETQYF; V gene: TRBV6-5; clone size: -; J gene: TRBJ2-5; D gene: -
CDR3 DNA: TGTGCCAGCAGTCCCCGACTAGCGGGGCCCACCTACAATGAGCAGTTCTTC; CDR3 protein: CASSPRLAGPTYNEQFF; V gene: TRBV28; clone size: once; J gene: TRBJ2-1; D gene: TRBD2
CDR3 DNA: TGTGCCAGCAGTTTATCAATTTTATCCGGGACAGGGGACCAAGAGACCCAGTACTTC; CDR3 protein: CASSLSILSGTGDQETQYF; V gene: TRBV28; clone size: once; J gene: TRBJ2-5; D gene: TRBD1
CDR3 DNA: TGTGCCAGCAGCAGTAAACTAGCGGGAGTTTCTCGCCTGTACCAAGAGACCCAGTACTTC; CDR3 protein: CASSSKLAGVSRLYQETQYF; V gene: TRBV5-8; clone size: -; J gene: TRBJ2-5; D gene: TRBD2
CDR3 DNA: TGTGCCAGCCGCGGGAGTGGGAGCAATGAGCAGTTCTTC; CDR3 protein: CASRGSGSNEQFF; V gene: TRBV5-4; clone size: -; J gene: TRBJ2-1; D gene: TRBD2
CDR3 DNA: TGTGCCAGCAAGCCTAGGGGCACCGGGGAGCTGTTTTTT; CDR3 protein: CASKPRGTGELFF; V gene: TRBV27; clone size: -; J gene: TRBJ2-2; D gene: -
CDR3 DNA: TGTGCCATCAGTGCCGGGAGTTACACTGAAGCTTTCTTT; CDR3 protein: CAISAGSYTEAFF; V gene: TRBV10-3; clone size: -; J gene: TRBJ1-1; D gene: -